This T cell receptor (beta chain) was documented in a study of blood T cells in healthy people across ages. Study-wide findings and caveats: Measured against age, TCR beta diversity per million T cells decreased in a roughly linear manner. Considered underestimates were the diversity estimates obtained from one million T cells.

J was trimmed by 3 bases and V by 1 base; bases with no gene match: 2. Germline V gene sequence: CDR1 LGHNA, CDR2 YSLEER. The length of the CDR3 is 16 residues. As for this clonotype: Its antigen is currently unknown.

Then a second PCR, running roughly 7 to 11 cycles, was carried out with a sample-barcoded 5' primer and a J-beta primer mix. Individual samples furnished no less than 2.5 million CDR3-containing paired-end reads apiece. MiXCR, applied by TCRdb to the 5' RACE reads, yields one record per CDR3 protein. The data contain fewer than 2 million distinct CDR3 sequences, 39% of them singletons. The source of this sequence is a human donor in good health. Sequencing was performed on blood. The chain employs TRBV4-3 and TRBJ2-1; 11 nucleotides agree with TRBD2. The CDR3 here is CASSQVTSGDYNEQFF. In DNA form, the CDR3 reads TGCGCCAGCAGCCAAGTGACTAGCGGGGACTACAATGAGCAGTTCTTC.